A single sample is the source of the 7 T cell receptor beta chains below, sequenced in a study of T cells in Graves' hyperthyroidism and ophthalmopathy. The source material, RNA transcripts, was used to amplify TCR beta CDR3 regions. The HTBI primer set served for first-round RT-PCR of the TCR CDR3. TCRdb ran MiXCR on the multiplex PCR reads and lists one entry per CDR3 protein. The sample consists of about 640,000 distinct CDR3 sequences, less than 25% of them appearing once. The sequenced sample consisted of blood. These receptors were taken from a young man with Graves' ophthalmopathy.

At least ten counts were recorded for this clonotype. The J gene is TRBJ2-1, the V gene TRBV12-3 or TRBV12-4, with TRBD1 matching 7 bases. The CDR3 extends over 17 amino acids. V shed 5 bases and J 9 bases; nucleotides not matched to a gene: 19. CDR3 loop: CASSPRTGPPGYGEQFF. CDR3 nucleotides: TGTGCCAGCAGTCCCCGGACAGGACCTCCGGGCTACGGTGAGCAGTTCTTC.

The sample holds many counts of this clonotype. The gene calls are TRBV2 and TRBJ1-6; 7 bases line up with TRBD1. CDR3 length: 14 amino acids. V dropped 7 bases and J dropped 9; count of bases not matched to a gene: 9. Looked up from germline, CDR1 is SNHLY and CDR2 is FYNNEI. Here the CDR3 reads CASTRDRQASPLHF. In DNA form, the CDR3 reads TGTGCCAGCACCCGGGACAGACAAGCTTCACCCCTCCACTTT.

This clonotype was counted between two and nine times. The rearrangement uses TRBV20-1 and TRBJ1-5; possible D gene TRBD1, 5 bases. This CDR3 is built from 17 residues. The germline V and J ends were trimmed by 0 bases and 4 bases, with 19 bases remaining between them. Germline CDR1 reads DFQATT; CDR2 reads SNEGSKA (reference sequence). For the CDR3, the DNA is TGCAGTGCTAGAGATCGGGTTGGGGGGACCGCGAATCAGCCCCAGCATTTT. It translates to CSARDRVGGTANQPQHF.

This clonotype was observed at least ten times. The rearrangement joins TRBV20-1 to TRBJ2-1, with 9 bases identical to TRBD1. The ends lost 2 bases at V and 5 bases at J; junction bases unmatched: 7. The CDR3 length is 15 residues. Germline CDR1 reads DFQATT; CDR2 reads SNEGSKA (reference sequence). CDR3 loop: CSARPPGQGHNEQFF. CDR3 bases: TGCAGTGCTAGACCGCCGGGACAGGGACACAATGAGCAGTTCTTC.

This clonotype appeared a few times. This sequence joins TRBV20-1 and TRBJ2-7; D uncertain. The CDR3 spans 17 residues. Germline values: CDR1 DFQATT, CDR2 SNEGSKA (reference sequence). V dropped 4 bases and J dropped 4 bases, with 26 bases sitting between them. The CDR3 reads CSAIDVNSHKVGYEQYF. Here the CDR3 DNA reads TGCAGTGCTATCGATGTTAACTCCCACAAAGTTGGTTACGAGCAGTACTTC.

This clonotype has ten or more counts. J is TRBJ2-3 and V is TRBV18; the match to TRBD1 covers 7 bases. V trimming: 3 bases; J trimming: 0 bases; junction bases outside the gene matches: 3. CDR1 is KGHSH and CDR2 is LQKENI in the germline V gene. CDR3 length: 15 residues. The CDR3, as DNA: TGTGCCAGCTCACCCCGGGACAGAAGCACAGATACGCAGTATTTT. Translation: CASSPRDRSTDTQYF.

The CDR3 is CASSRTATSSGANVLTF. The CDR3, as DNA: TGTGCCAGTAGTAGGACAGCTACTTCTTCTGGGGCCAACGTCCTGACTTTC. The chain carries TRBV19 and TRBJ2-6; TRBD1 is a possible D gene (6 bases). The CDR3 spans 17 residues. Germline CDR1 reads LNHDA; CDR2 reads SQIVND (reference sequence). Trimming removed 4 bases from V and 1 base from J, with 14 bases in between.